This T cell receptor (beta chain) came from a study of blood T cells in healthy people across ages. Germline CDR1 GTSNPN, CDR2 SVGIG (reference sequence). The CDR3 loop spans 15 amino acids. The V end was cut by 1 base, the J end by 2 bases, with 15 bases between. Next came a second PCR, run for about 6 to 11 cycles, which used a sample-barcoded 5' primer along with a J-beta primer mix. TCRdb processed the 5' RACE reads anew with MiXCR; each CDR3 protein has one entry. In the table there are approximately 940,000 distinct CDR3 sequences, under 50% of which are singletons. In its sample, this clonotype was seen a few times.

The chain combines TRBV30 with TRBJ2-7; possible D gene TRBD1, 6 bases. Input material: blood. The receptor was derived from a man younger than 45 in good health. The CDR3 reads CAWSGSGQSAYEQYF. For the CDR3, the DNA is TGTGCCTGGAGTGGGTCGGGACAATCTGCCTACGAGCAGTACTTC.